This T cell receptor (beta chain) emerged from a study of regulatory T cells in long-lasting Graves disease. General observations from the study: Favoring TRBV28, TRBJ1-2 and TRBJ2-5 was a feature seen in persistent disease.

Described time point: newly diagnosed GD, antithyroid drugs for less than 3 months. From RNA extracted from PBMCs, the TCR library was made. Investigators prepared the TCR beta libraries by applying iRepertoire HTBI primers and Arm-PCR of CDR3 regions. TCRdb fed the multiplex PCR reads into MiXCR, producing one record per CDR3 protein. The table includes 510,000 or so distinct CDR3 sequences, more than 10% detected once. The CDR3 sequence is 13 residues long. Germline loops: CDR1 SQVTM, CDR2 ANQGSEA. The ends were cut back, 0 bases at V and 4 bases at J, with 9 bases in the middle. About this clonotype: Its cognate antigen is unknown.

A further study also used this sample, focusing on T cells in Graves' hyperthyroidism and ophthalmopathy. According to that study: Ophthalmopathy cases were set apart from stable hyperthyroidism by a 13 V-J model.

The J gene is TRBJ1-1, the V gene TRBV29-1; a possible D gene is TRBD1 (6 bases). The sequence was obtained from a woman in her twenties or thirties with Graves disease. Sequenced material: peripheral blood mononuclear cells (PBMCs), taken at new diagnosis, from a patient treated with antithyroid drugs. CDR3 loop: CSVEEGGLTEAFF. The CDR3 DNA reads TGCAGCGTTGAAGAAGGGGGGCTCACTGAAGCTTTCTTT.